A selection of T cell receptor beta chains follows, all from one sample in a study of long-term antiretroviral therapy in people with HIV. The repertoire was sequenced with immunoSEQ multiplex PCR; TCRdb's copy has only in-frame clones and lacks some. In the table there are about 9,200 clones, 75% of which are singletons. Here the sequenced sample was unsorted PBMCs, taken 1.8 years before starting antiretroviral therapy. The receptors here all came from a man in his forties or fifties with HIV. Both conserved end residues are part of each CDR3. The D gene is left open where the match is weak.

>TRBV12-5|NA
CASGFPSVF
>TRBV19|NA
CASTQWGNTIYF
>TRBV19|TRBD1
CASTLDGTGNEQYF
>TRBV4-1|TRBD2
CASSPLAGEKNEQFF
>TRBV13|NA
CASSSDVDTQYF
>TRBV4-1|TRBD1
CASSQDPTGVGNTIYF
>TRBV29-1|TRBD1
CSVEGWQGDRGYTF
>TRBV4-2|TRBD1
CASSQDSGTGWEKLFF
>TRBV18|NA
CASSPQRGPRFYSQHF
>TRBV1|NA
CTSSQGLGGKSSYNEQFF
>TRBV6-5|TRBD1
CASSSTWDRAYEQYF
>TRBV10-3|NA
CAISEGNTEAFF
>TRBV7-3|TRBD1
CASRPGQGDNSNQPQHF
>TRBV5-8|NA
CASSLTDNEQFF
>TRBV27|NA
CASSLKLPGGQPQHF
>TRBV30|TRBD1
CAWSVPRGYNYGYTF
>TRBV7-9|NA
CATRTFSGNTIYF
>TRBV2|TRBD1
CASSSGTGGSGEKLFF
>TRBV5-4|NA
CASRLWGGRSNTGELFF
>TRBV19|NA
CASSISVRGTAGGNTIYF
>TRBV10-3|TRBD2
CAISSGGAGKNIQYF
>TRBV19|TRBD2
CASSISSGGADTQYF
>TRBV11-3|TRBD2
CASSLDPGGTSYNEQFF
>TRBV15|TRBD2
CATSRDLSGVYEQYF
>TRBV19|NA
CASSIRGDQPQHF
>TRBV23-1|NA
CASSHGGQESYEQYF
>TRBV21-1|NA
CASSKRRTSTDTQYF
>TRBV2|NA
CASSEFLRRSPLHF
>TRBV10-3|NA
CAISTGDYGYTF
>TRBV19|NA
CAVGRSSYNEQFF
>TRBV2|NA
CASGSPGPLNQPQHF
>TRBV5-5|NA
CASSLAGEMETQYF
>TRBV6-5|NA
CASSYGQGIYEQYF
>TRBV5-4|NA
CASSLAGMNTEAFF
>TRBV5-5|NA
CASSLEGVGETQYF
>TRBV5-6|TRBD1
CASGITRTGNHLSGNTIYF
>TRBV13|TRBD2
CASSLGGTSGVIKGQYF
>TRBV11-2|NA
CASSPRVRTEAFF
>TRBV6-5|TRBD1
CASSTTGGLNQPQHF
>TRBV4-1|NA
CASSQDWGGSNEKLFF
>TRBV11-2|TRBD1
CASSLVEGGYTGELFF
>TRBV2|NA
CASSATGGDGYTF
>TRBV6-6|TRBD2
CASSYPSGGAFNEQFF
>TRBV6-1|NA
CASLRGGTQYF
>TRBV27|NA
CASSSAGNQPQHF
>TRBV19|TRBD1
CASSITGTGAYEQYF
>TRBV12-5|NA
CASAESVRTEYAGYTF
>TRBV7-9|TRBD1
CASSSRDRGPGDTQYF